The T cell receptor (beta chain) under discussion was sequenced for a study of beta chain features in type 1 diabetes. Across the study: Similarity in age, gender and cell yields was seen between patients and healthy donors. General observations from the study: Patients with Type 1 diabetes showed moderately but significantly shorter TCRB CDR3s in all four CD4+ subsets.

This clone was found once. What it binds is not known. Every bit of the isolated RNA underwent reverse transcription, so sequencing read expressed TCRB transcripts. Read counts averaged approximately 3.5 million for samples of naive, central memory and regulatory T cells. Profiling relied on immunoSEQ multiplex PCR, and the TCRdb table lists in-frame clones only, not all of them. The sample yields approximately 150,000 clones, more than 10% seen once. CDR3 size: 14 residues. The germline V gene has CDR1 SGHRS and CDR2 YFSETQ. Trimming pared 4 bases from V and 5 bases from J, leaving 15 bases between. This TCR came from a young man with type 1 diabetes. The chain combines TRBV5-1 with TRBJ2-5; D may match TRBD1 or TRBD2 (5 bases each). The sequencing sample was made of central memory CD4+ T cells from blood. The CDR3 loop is CASSEGTPLETQYF. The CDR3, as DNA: TGCGCCAGCAGCGAGGGGACCCCCCTCGAGACCCAGTACTTC.